These 14 T cell receptor beta chains were all obtained from the same sample, sequenced in a study of OX40 agonist ivuxolimab in advanced cancers. Measured with immunoSEQ multiplex PCR; TCRdb has only the in-frame clones, and not every one. The sample lists about 47,000 clones, 81% occurring once. This specimen consisted of CD4+ or CD8+ T cells sorted from blood, obtained in a trial of the OX40 agonist ivuxolimab. The receptor source for this set is an adult with an advanced solid tumor such as melanoma, head and neck, liver or kidney cancer.

The rearrangement links TRBV27 to TRBJ2-5; 14 nucleotides align to TRBD2. The CDR3 has 19 residues. CDR1 is MNHEY and CDR2 is SMNVEV in the germline V gene (reference sequence). V lost 4 bases to trimming and J lost 0 bases; unmatched junction nucleotides: 10. The CDR3 coding sequence is TGTGCCAGCAGTTCAGGGACTAGCGGGAGCTGGGGGTACCAAGAGACCCAGTACTTC. Translating it yields CASSSGTSGSWGYQETQYF.

The V gene is TRBV18, the J gene TRBJ1-1; D may be TRBD1 (5 bases). The CDR3 has 13 amino acids. V dropped 2 bases and J dropped 6 bases, with 10 bases sitting between them. Germline CDR1 is KGHSH and CDR2 is LQKENI. CDR3 in DNA: TGTGCCAGCTCACCAGCAGGAGGGGCTGAAGCTTTCTTT. Translating it yields CASSPAGGAEAFF.

V is TRBV9 and J is TRBJ1-1, with D perhaps TRBD1 (5 bases). There are 12 residues in the CDR3. Trimming took off 4 bases at V and 3 bases at J, with 7 bases between the two ends. Germline lookup yields CDR1 SGDLS and CDR2 YYNGEE. CDR3 residues: CASSSGHTEAFF. In DNA, the CDR3 is TGTGCCAGCAGCTCGGGACACACTGAAGCTTTCTTT.

V is TRBV6-1 and J is TRBJ2-7, with 13 bases fitting TRBD2. V gave up 2 bases and J gave up 5 bases; unmatched junction bases: 6. The CDR3 consists of 16 residues. Germline V gene lookup returns CDR1 MNHNS and CDR2 SASEGT. The CDR3 nucleotides read TGTGCCAGCAGTGAAACGCCGGGACTAGCGGGGCACGAGCAGTACGTC. This gives the protein CASSETPGLAGHEQYV.

This sequence joins TRBV2 and TRBJ2-5; 11 bases agree with TRBD2. Per germline, CDR1 SNHLY and CDR2 FYNNEI. The CDR3 runs 18 residues. V was pared by 5 bases and J by 4 bases, with 15 bases of the junction left unmatched. The CDR3 coding sequence is TGTGCCAGCAGTTACTTAGCGGGAGGGCCAATTGGCGCAGAGACCCAGTACTTC. It translates to CASSYLAGGPIGAETQYF.

The chain employs TRBV27 and TRBJ2-1; TRBD1 might be the D (6 bases). V lost 5 bases and J lost 0, with 11 bases in between. CDR3 length: 15 amino acids. Germline-derived CDR1 and CDR2 are MNHEY and SMNVEV (reference sequence). This chain's CDR3 is CASSQGPSSYNEQFF. In DNA, the CDR3 is TGTGCCAGCAGTCAGGGGCCGAGCTCCTACAATGAGCAGTTCTTC.

V usage is TRBV4-2 and J usage is TRBJ1-1; D is possibly TRBD1 (5 bases). Germline values: CDR1 LGHNA, CDR2 YNFKEQ. The CDR3 loop spans 14 amino acids. Trimming took off 0 bases at V and 4 bases at J, with 9 bases between the two ends. The CDR3 nucleotides are TGTGCCAGCAGCCAAGATGGGGCTTCCACTGAAGCTTTCTTT. Translation gives CASSQDGASTEAFF.

The chain employs TRBV5-6 and TRBJ2-1; TRBD1 matches at 9 bases. The CDR3 covers 13 residues. Trimming removed 4 bases from V and 9 bases from J; junction bases left unmatched: 5. Germline values: CDR1 SGHDT, CDR2 YYEEEE. The CDR3 DNA follows: TGTGCCAGCAGCGGAAGACAGGGGGGTGAGCAGTTCTTC. It is translated as CASSGRQGGEQFF.

In this sample, this clone is medium-sized. Additional DNA sequences in this sample encode the identical CDR3. V gene TRBV7-8 combines with J gene TRBJ1-1; 8 bases agree with TRBD1. There are 14 residues in the CDR3. Germline trimming cut 3 bases from V and 1 base from J; bases unmatched to any gene: 1. Germline assignment: CDR1 SGHVS and CDR2 FQNEAQ. This chain's CDR3 is CASSLGTGNTEAFF. The CDR3, as DNA: TGTGCCAGCAGCTTGGGGACAGGGAACACTGAAGCTTTCTTT. The complete variable domain, with remaining parts taken from reference TRBV7-8 and TRBJ1-1, reads GAGVSQSPRYKVAKRGQDVALRCDPISGHVSLFWYQQALGQGPEFLTYFQNEAQLDKSGLPSDRFFAERPEGSVSTLKIQRTQQEDSAVYLCASSLGTGNTEAFFGQGTRLTVV.

This rearrangement joins TRBV9 to TRBJ1-2; 7 bases map to TRBD1. This CDR3 comprises 14 residues. Germline V gene sequence: CDR1 SGDLS, CDR2 YYNGEE. V lost 0 bases, J lost 7 bases, and 6 bases stayed unmatched. CDR3 sequence reads: CASSVAEGARGYTF. The CDR3 nucleotides are TGTGCCAGCAGCGTAGCCGAGGGGGCCCGTGGCTACACCTTC.

This clone ranks as medium-sized. The genes are TRBV19 and TRBJ2-1; D not resolved. The germline CDR1 and CDR2 sequences are LNHDA and SQIVND (reference sequence). The CDR3 contains 12 residues. The V gene lost 3 bases and the J gene lost 6 bases, with 6 bases spanning the gap. CDR3 sequence: CASSIRLNEQFF. The CDR3 DNA follows: TGTGCCAGTAGTATTCGGCTCAATGAGCAGTTCTTC.

V is TRBV11-3 and J is TRBJ2-1; 7 nucleotides align to TRBD2. The germline V gene encodes CDR1 SGHNT and CDR2 YENEEA. CDR3 length: 12 residues. Trimming took 5 bases from V and 7 from J; bases not matched to a gene: 2. The CDR3 DNA follows: TGTGCCAGCAGCCCGGGGGGAAATGAGCAGTTCTTC. Protein product: CASSPGGNEQFF. The variable domain in full, completed from reference TRBV11-3 and TRBJ2-1, reads EAGVVQSPRYKIIEKKQPVAFWCNPISGHNTLYWYLQNLGQGPELLIRYENEEAVDDSQLPKDRFSAERLKGVDSTLKIQPAELGDSAVYLCASSPGGNEQFFGPGTRLTVL.

This clone was seen more than once but under ten times. This chain uses TRBV7-9 with TRBJ2-7; D not certain. Trimming took 1 base from V and 5 from J, leaving 3 bases between them. The CDR3 is 11 residues long. Germline CDR1 SEHNR, CDR2 FQNEAQ (reference sequence). The CDR3 bases are TGTGCCAGCAGCTTAGTGGACGAGCAGTACTTC. Its translation: CASSLVDEQYF.

This clone showed up just a few times. The rearrangement joins TRBV9 to TRBJ2-1; possible D gene TRBD2, 6 bases. Trimming removed 6 bases from V and 7 bases from J, with 14 bases in between. The CDR3 sequence is 13 residues long. CDR1 and CDR2 from the germline V gene are SGDLS and YYNGEE. CDR3 in DNA: TGTGCCAGCAACGGCGGTAGCGGTAATGAGCAGTTCTTC. Protein product: CASNGGSGNEQFF.